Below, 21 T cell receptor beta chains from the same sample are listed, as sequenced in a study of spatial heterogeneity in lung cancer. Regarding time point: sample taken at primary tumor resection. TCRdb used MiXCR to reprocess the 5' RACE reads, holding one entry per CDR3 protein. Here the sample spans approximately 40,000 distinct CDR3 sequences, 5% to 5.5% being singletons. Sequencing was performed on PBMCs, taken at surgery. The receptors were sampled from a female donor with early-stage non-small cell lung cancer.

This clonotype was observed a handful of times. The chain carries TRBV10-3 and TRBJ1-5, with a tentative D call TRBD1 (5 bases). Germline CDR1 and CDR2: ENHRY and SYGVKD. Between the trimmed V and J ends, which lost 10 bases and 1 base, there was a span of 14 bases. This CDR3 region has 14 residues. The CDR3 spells CATRDPTSNQPQHF. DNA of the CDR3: TGTGCCACCAGGGACCCAACGAGCAATCAGCCCCAGCATTTT.

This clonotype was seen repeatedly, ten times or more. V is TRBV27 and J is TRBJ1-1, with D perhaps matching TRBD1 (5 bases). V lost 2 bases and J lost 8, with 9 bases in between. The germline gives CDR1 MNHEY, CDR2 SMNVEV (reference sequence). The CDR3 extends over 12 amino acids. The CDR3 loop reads CASSLRGREAFF. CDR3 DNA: TGTGCCAGCAGTTTAAGGGGCCGAGAAGCTTTCTTT.

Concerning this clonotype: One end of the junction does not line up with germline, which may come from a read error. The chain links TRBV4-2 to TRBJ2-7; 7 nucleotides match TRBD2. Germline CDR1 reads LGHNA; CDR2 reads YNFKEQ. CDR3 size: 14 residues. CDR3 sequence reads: CASSHSGYSYAQYF. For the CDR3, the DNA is TGTGCCAGCAGCCATAGCGGGTACTCCTACGCGCAGTACTTC.

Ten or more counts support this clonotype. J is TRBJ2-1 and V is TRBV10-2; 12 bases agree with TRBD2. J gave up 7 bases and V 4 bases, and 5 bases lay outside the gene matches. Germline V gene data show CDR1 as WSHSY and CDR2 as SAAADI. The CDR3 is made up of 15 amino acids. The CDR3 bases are TGCGCCAGCAGTGGATCTAGCGGGGGGGCGAATGAGCAGTTCTTC. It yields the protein CASSGSSGGANEQFF.

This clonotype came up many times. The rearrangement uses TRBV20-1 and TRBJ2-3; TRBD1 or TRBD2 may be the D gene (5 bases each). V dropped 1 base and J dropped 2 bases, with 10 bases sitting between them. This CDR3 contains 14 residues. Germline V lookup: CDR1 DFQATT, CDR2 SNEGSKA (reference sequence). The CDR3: CSARVAGTTDTQYF. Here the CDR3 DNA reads TGCAGTGCTAGAGTGGCAGGGACCACAGATACGCAGTATTTT.

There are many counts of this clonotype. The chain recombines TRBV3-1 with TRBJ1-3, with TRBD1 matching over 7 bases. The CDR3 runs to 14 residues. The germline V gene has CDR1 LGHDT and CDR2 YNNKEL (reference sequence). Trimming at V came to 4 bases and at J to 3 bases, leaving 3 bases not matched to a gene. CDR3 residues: CASSPGQYGNTIYF. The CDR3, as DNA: TGTGCCAGCAGCCCGGGACAGTATGGAAACACCATATATTTT.

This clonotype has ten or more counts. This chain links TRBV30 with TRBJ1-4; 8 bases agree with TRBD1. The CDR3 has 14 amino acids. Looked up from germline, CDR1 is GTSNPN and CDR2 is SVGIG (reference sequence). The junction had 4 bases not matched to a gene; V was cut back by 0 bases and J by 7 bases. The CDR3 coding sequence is TGTGCCTGGAGTGTACAGGGGGGGCGTGAAAAACTGTTTTTT. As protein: CAWSVQGGREKLFF.

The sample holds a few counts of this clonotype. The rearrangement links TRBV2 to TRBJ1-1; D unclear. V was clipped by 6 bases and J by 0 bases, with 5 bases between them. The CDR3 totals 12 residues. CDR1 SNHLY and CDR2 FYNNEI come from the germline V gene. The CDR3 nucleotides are TGTGCCAGCAGCGACGTGAACACTGAAGCTTTCTTT. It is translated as CASSDVNTEAFF.

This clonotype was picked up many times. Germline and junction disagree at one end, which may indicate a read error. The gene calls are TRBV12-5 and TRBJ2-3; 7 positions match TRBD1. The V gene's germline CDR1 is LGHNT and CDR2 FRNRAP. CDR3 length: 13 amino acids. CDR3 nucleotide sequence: TGTGCTAGTGGTTTAGGGGGCACAAATACGCAGTATTTT. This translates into CASGLGGTNTQYF.

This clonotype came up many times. The DNA of the CDR3 is TGTGCCAGCAGCCAAGATTCGGTAACCTGGGGAACAGATACGCAGTATTTT. As protein: CASSQDSVTWGTDTQYF. The chain joins TRBV3-1 to TRBJ2-3, with D uncertain. The germline gives CDR1 LGHDT, CDR2 YNNKEL (reference sequence). The CDR3 consists of 17 residues. V was cut by 0 bases and J by 3 bases, with 16 bases left in between.

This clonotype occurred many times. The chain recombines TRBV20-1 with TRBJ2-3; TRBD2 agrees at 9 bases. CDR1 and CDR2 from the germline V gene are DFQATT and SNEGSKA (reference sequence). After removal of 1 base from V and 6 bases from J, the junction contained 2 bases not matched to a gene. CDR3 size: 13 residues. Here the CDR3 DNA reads TGCAGTGCTAGAGTGAGCGGGGGGGATACGCAGTATTTT. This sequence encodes CSARVSGGDTQYF.

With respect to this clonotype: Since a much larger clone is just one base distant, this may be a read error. The CDR3 here is CVSSPGTEAFF. CDR3 nucleotide sequence: TGTGTCAGCAGTCCCGGGACTGAAGCTTTCTTT. The rearrangement uses TRBV7-9 and TRBJ1-1; unclear D gene. This CDR3 comprises 11 residues. CDR1 SEHNR and CDR2 FQNEAQ come from the germline V gene (reference sequence).

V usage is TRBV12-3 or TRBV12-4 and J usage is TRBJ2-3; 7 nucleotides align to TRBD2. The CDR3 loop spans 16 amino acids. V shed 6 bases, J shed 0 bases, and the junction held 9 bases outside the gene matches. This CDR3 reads CASRAGAGRSTDTQYF. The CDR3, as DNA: TGTGCCAGCAGGGCGGGAGCGGGGCGTAGCACAGATACGCAGTATTTT.

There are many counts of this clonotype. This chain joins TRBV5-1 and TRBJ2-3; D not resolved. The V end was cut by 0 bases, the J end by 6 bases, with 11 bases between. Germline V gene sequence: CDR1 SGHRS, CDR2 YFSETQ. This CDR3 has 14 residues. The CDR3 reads CASSLEIGWDTQYF. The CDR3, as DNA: TGCGCCAGCAGCTTGGAGATTGGATGGGATACGCAGTATTTT.

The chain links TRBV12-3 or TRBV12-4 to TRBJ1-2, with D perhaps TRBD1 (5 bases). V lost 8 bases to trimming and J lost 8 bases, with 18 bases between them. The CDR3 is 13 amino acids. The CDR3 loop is CASAGTAERGYTF. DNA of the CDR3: TGTGCCAGCGCGGGGACGGCCGAACGGGGCTACACCTTC.

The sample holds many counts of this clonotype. The CDR3 coding sequence is TGTGCCAGCACCAGAGACAGGGGATACGAGCAGTACTTC. It yields the protein CASTRDRGYEQYF. The chain links TRBV7-8 to TRBJ2-7; 8 positions agree with TRBD1. CDR3 length equals 13 residues. Trimming at V came to 7 bases and at J to 4 bases, leaving 6 bases not matched to a gene. Germline assignment: CDR1 SGHVS and CDR2 FQNEAQ.

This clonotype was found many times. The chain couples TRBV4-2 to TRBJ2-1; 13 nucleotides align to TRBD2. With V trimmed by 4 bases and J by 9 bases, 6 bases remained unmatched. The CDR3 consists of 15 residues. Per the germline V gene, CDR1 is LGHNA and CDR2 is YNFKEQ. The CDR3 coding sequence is TGTGCCAGCAGCCTTGGGACTAGCGGGGTGGCTGAGCAGTTCTTC. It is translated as CASSLGTSGVAEQFF.

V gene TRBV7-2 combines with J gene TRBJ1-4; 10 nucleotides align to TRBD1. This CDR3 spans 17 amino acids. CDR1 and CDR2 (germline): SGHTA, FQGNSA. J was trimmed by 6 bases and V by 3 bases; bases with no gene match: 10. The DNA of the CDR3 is TGTGCCAGCAGCTTGACCGGGACAGGGGCGTCGCATGAAAAACTGTTTTTT. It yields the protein CASSLTGTGASHEKLFF.

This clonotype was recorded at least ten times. The CDR3 DNA sequence: TGTGCCAGCGGTGACAGGGAGAATCAGCCCCAGCATTTT. Amino acids: CASGDRENQPQHF. The rearrangement uses TRBV9 and TRBJ1-5; TRBD1 matches 7 bases. Trimming cost V 7 bases and J 4 bases; bases outside gene matches: 5. This CDR3 spans 13 amino acids. Germline CDR1 reads SGDLS; CDR2 reads YYNGEE. Full variable domain (outside the CDR3, taken from reference TRBV9 and TRBJ1-5): DSGVTQTPKHLITATGQRVTLRCSPRSGDLSVYWYQQSLDQGLQFLIQYYNGEERAKGNILERFSAQQFPDLHSELNLSSLELGDSALYFCASGDRENQPQHFGDGTRLSIL.

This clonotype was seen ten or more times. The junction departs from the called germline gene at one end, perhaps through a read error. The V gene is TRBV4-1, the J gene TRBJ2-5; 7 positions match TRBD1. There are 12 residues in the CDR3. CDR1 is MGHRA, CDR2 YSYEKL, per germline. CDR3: CASSQGGQVVAF. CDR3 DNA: TGCGCCAGCAGCCAAGGAGGACAGGTGGTTGCTTTC.

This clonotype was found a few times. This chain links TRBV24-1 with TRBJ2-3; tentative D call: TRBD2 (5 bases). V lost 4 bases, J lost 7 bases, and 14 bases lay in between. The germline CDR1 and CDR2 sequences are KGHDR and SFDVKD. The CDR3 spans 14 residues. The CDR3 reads CATSDLPGLNTQYF. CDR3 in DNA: TGTGCCACCAGTGACCTACCCGGACTCAATACGCAGTATTTT.